These 10 T cell receptor beta chains came from one sample sequenced in a study of blood T cell repertoires in COVID-19. TCRdb's copy holds only in-frame clones and misses some; the assay was immunoSEQ multiplex PCR. The table has about 68,000 clones, about 86% seen once. The sequencing sample was made of peripheral blood. Source of these receptors: a woman aged 55-70 years with acute or convalescent COVID-19.

The rearrangement links TRBV27 to TRBJ2-7; D remains ambiguous. This CDR3 spans 13 amino acids. CDR1 is MNHEY and CDR2 is SMNVEV in the germline V gene (reference sequence). V was pared by 3 bases and J by 6 bases, with 12 bases between. CDR3 nucleotides: TGTGCCAGCAGTTTGTGGCTTGGTGGCGAGCAGTACTTC. Amino acids: CASSLWLGGEQYF.

The chain employs TRBV6-1 and TRBJ1-2, with a tentative D call TRBD1 (6 bases). The CDR3 extends over 14 amino acids. V dropped 2 bases and J dropped 8 bases, with 15 bases sitting between them. Germline CDR1 MNHNS, CDR2 SASEGT. The CDR3 is CASSETGKGEGYTF. The CDR3, as DNA: TGTGCCAGCAGTGAAACAGGGAAGGGGGAGGGCTACACCTTC.

This clone was seen once. The chain combines TRBV28 with TRBJ1-1; no firm D call. V was shortened by 5 bases and J by 11 bases, with 18 bases between the two germline ends. The CDR3 loop spans 13 amino acids. Germline V gives CDR1 MDHEN, CDR2 SYDVKM. In DNA form, the CDR3 reads TGTGCCAGCAGTACCCAATATGGAACAGAGGCTTTCTTT. This encodes CASSTQYGTEAFF.

V is TRBV19 and J is TRBJ2-1; 10 positions match TRBD1. The germline V gene has CDR1 LNHDA and CDR2 SQIVND (reference sequence). Losses at the gene ends were 8 bases for V and 6 bases for J; bases not matched to a gene: 4. This CDR3 is 13 amino acids long. This CDR3 reads CASRDRGGNEQFF. DNA of the CDR3: TGTGCCAGTCGGGACAGGGGAGGCAATGAGCAGTTCTTC.

This sequence joins TRBV6-5 and TRBJ1-4, with D possibly being TRBD1 (6 bases). The CDR3 sequence is 13 residues long. The V gene lost 11 bases and the J gene lost 8 bases, with 18 bases spanning the gap. From germline, CDR1 is MNHEY and CDR2 SVGAGI. CDR3 protein: CAPPRDKDEKLFF. The CDR3 bases are TGTGCCCCACCCCGGGACAAAGACGAAAAACTGTTTTTT.

The chain carries TRBV30 and TRBJ1-6, with unresolved D. This CDR3 spans 15 amino acids. Germline assignment: CDR1 GTSNPN and CDR2 SVGIG (reference sequence). The V end lost 1 base, the J end lost 7 bases, and 14 bases lay between the germline ends. This CDR3 is CAWSAALSMNSPLHF. CDR3 DNA sequence: TGTGCCTGGAGTGCCGCGCTTTCCATGAATTCACCCCTCCACTTT.

V and J are TRBV5-1 and TRBJ2-1; D is ambiguous. The CDR3 has 12 amino acids. The V end lost 4 bases, the J end lost 5 bases, and 7 bases lay between the germline ends. Germline CDR1 reads SGHRS; CDR2 reads YFSETQ. The CDR3 DNA reads TGCGCCAGCAGCCCCGAGAACAATGAGCAGTTCTTC. It is translated as CASSPENNEQFF.

The gene calls are TRBV28 and TRBJ2-1; D perhaps matches TRBD2 (6 bases). The germline V and J ends were trimmed by 1 base and 10 bases, with 26 bases remaining between them. The CDR3 is made up of 18 amino acids. Germline V CDR1 and CDR2: MDHEN, SYDVKM. CDR3 loop: CASSLFVTPRRNRGEQFF. The CDR3 DNA is TGTGCCAGCAGTTTATTCGTGACCCCCCGTCGAAACCGGGGGGAGCAGTTCTTC.

There are a few counts of this clone. Here the CDR3 reads CASWEREDHEQFF. The CDR3 DNA follows: TGTGCCAGCTGGGAGCGGGAGGACCATGAGCAGTTCTTC. V gene TRBV7-2 combines with J gene TRBJ2-1; 9 nucleotides line up with TRBD2. In germline, CDR1 is SGHTA, CDR2 FQGNSA. J lost 8 bases, V lost 8 bases, and 7 bases had no gene match. The CDR3 is 13 residues long.

This sequence joins TRBV5-6 and TRBJ1-2; TRBD1 aligns across 7 bases. With V trimmed by 4 bases and J by 5 bases, 14 bases remained unmatched. Per the germline V gene, CDR1 is SGHDT and CDR2 is YYEEEE. This CDR3 spans 16 amino acids. The CDR3 DNA follows: TGTGCCAGCAGCCAGGACAGGACCCATCTAATTTATGGCTACACCTTC. Protein product: CASSQDRTHLIYGYTF.